The 22 T cell receptor beta chains below were found in one sample sequenced in a study of T cell repertoires in ileal Crohn's disease. Here immunoSEQ multiplex PCR was the method, and the copy in TCRdb shows in-frame clones only, minus some. The sample has roughly 5,000 clones; roughly 85% are singletons. Sequences were obtained from ileal tissue. Receptors were obtained from an adult with Crohn's disease.

The genes are TRBV7-9 and TRBJ2-7; 8 positions agree with TRBD1. The V gene end was trimmed by 5 bases and the J gene end by 2 bases; junction bases not matched to a gene: 8. CDR1 and CDR2 from the germline V gene are SEHNR and FQNEAQ (reference sequence). The CDR3 extends over 15 amino acids. Here the CDR3 DNA reads TGTGCCAGCAGCGCTTGGGACAGGATCCCCTACGAGCAGTACTTC. Translated: CASSAWDRIPYEQYF.

The chain has TRBV2 and TRBJ2-5; 9 bases map to TRBD2. V dropped 5 bases and J dropped 1; count of bases not matched to a gene: 2. Germline V gene data show CDR1 as SNHLY and CDR2 as FYNNEI. The CDR3 is 14 amino acids. The CDR3 protein is CASSRGLAQETQYF. The CDR3 region has the DNA TGTGCCAGCAGTAGGGGACTAGCCCAAGAGACCCAGTACTTC.

The chain has TRBV27 and TRBJ1-5; D perhaps matches TRBD1 (5 bases). The V gene lost 1 base and the J gene lost 0 bases, with 10 bases spanning the gap. Germline CDR1 reads MNHEY; CDR2 reads SMNVEV (reference sequence). This CDR3 comprises 16 residues. The CDR3, as DNA: TGTGCCAGCAGTTTATTGGGGCAGAGTAGCAATCAGCCCCAGCATTTT. It yields the protein CASSLLGQSSNQPQHF.

This clone has only a few counts. The chain employs TRBV9 and TRBJ2-3, with D tentatively TRBD2 (7 bases). This CDR3 comprises 16 residues. Trimming left V 4 bases short and J 2 bases short, with 17 bases between. Germline-derived CDR1 and CDR2 are SGDLS and YYNGEE. The CDR3 loop reads CASSPSAGAYTDTQYF. The CDR3 bases are TGTGCCAGCAGCCCTTCCGCGGGGGCCTACACAGATACGCAGTATTTT. The full variable domain, with the rest looked up from reference TRBV9 and TRBJ2-3, is DSGVTQTPKHLITATGQRVTLRCSPRSGDLSVYWYQQSLDQGLQFLIQYYNGEERAKGNILERFSAQQFPDLHSELNLSSLELGDSALYFCASSPSAGAYTDTQYFGPGTRLTVL.

The chain combines TRBV30 with TRBJ1-3; D possibly corresponds to TRBD1 (5 bases). The CDR3 sequence is 16 residues long. Germline lookup yields CDR1 GTSNPN and CDR2 SVGIG (reference sequence). V lost 3 bases and J 4 bases, leaving 19 bases between the germline ends. CDR3 DNA sequence: TGTGCCTGGAGAGACACAAGGACACCGGTCGGAAACACCATATATTTT. This encodes CAWRDTRTPVGNTIYF. Filled out from reference TRBV30 and TRBJ1-3, the complete variable domain reads SQTIHQWPATLVQPVGSPLSLECTVEGTSNPNLYWYRQAAGRGLQLLFYSVGIGQISSEVPQNLSASRPQDRQFILSSKKLLLSDSGFYLCAWRDTRTPVGNTIYFGEGSWLTVV.

The V gene is TRBV7-9, the J gene TRBJ2-7, with 7 nucleotides matching TRBD1. This CDR3 is built from 13 residues. Germline assignment: CDR1 SEHNR and CDR2 FQNEAQ (reference sequence). The V gene end was trimmed by 5 bases and the J gene end by 7 bases; junction bases not matched to a gene: 8. Here the CDR3 reads CASSRQGTREQYF. The CDR3 DNA sequence: TGTGCCAGCAGCCGACAGGGAACTCGGGAGCAGTACTTC.

A word on this clone: Other DNA sequences in the same sample also yield this CDR3. This sequence joins TRBV9 and TRBJ1-4, with a weak D call TRBD1 (6 bases). Per germline, CDR1 SGDLS and CDR2 YYNGEE. The CDR3 sequence is 15 residues long. Deletions cut 0 bases from V and 8 bases from J, with 14 bases between. The CDR3 nucleotides read TGTGCCAGCAGCGTAGGGGTAGGGGGTGACGAAAAACTGTTTTTT. Amino acids: CASSVGVGGDEKLFF.

The V call is TRBV6-1, the J call TRBJ2-5; 7 bases are shared with TRBD1. This CDR3 spans 14 amino acids. CDR1 is MNHNS and CDR2 is SASEGT in the germline V gene. The junction had 5 bases not matched to a gene; V was cut back by 6 bases and J by 1 base. The CDR3 region has the DNA TGTGCCAGCAGCCTGACAGGGAGCCAAGAGACCCAGTACTTC. Protein product: CASSLTGSQETQYF.

This clone was seen more than once but under ten times. J is TRBJ2-6 and V is TRBV5-6; 8 nucleotides align to TRBD1. The CDR3 has 15 residues. Germline V CDR1 and CDR2: SGHDT, YYEEEE. J lost 4 bases, V lost 5 bases, and 5 bases had no gene match. CDR3 residues: CASSQGAGGANVLTF. Here the CDR3 DNA reads TGTGCCAGCAGTCAGGGGGCCGGGGGGGCCAACGTCCTGACTTTC.

The rearrangement links TRBV11-2 to TRBJ2-5; 7 bases are shared with TRBD1. Trimming took 5 bases from V and 1 from J; bases not matched to a gene: 4. Germline V gene data show CDR1 as SGHAT and CDR2 as FQNNGV. This CDR3 region has 14 residues. The CDR3 coding sequence is TGTGCCAGCAGCCCGCGGACAGGCCAAGAGACCCAGTACTTC. Protein: CASSPRTGQETQYF.

The J gene is TRBJ1-5, the V gene TRBV6-1; D possibly corresponds to TRBD1 (6 bases). This CDR3 is built from 18 residues. The germline V gene has CDR1 MNHNS and CDR2 SASEGT. Trimming left V 4 bases short and J 0 bases short, with 19 bases between. In DNA form, the CDR3 reads TGTGCCAGCAGTGCGGGGCCAGGGGCCCTATATAGCAATCAGCCCCAGCATTTT. Residues: CASSAGPGALYSNQPQHF.

This chain uses TRBV18 with TRBJ2-7; possibly TRBD1 for D (5 bases). CDR1 KGHSH and CDR2 LQKENI come from the germline V gene. Trimming pared 3 bases from V and 3 bases from J, leaving 9 bases between. CDR3 length: 13 amino acids. Here the CDR3 DNA reads TGTGCCAGCTCACCGGACCAGGGCTACGAGCAGTACTTC. Translating it yields CASSPDQGYEQYF.

The chain is built from TRBV25-1 and TRBJ2-3; the D gene is possibly TRBD2 (6 bases). V was trimmed by 7 bases and J by 9 bases, leaving 17 bases between them. The CDR3 sequence is 13 residues long. Germline V lookup: CDR1 MGHDK, CDR2 SYGVNS. CDR3 region: CASTERAERTQYF. The CDR3 DNA reads as TGTGCCAGCACGGAGCGGGCCGAGCGGACGCAGTATTTT.

The J gene is TRBJ2-7, the V gene TRBV19, with D possibly matching TRBD1 (5 bases). The ends were cut back, 3 bases at V and 5 bases at J, with 11 bases in the middle. The CDR3 covers 13 residues. CDR1 is LNHDA, CDR2 SQIVND, per germline (reference sequence). CDR3 loop: CASSILGLNEQYF. In DNA, the CDR3 is TGTGCCAGTAGTATTTTGGGGCTCAACGAGCAGTACTTC.

This clone came up a few times. The chain joins TRBV30 to TRBJ1-6; D might be TRBD1 (6 bases). Trimming removed 2 bases at V and 9 bases at J, with 11 bases between. The germline CDR1 and CDR2 sequences are GTSNPN and SVGIG (reference sequence). This CDR3 contains 13 residues. This CDR3 is CAWSSGGTSPLHF. CDR3 DNA sequence: TGTGCCTGGAGTTCTGGGGGCACTTCACCCCTCCACTTT.

This chain joins TRBV6-1 and TRBJ1-5, with unresolved D. Germline CDR1 is MNHNS and CDR2 is SASEGT. V was trimmed by 3 bases and J by 3 bases, leaving 21 bases between them. The CDR3 loop spans 18 amino acids. The CDR3 reads CASSEPPWRAGYNQPQHF. DNA for the CDR3: TGTGCCAGCAGTGAGCCCCCCTGGAGGGCAGGATACAATCAGCCCCAGCATTTT.

The genes are TRBV6-5 and TRBJ1-6; D call uncertain. This CDR3 has 15 residues. Per germline, CDR1 MNHEY and CDR2 SVGAGI. V was trimmed by 6 bases and J by 7 bases, leaving 16 bases between them. The CDR3 is CASSPGLGVNSPLHF. CDR3 nucleotides: TGTGCCAGCAGCCCCGGATTGGGAGTGAATTCACCCCTCCACTTT.

V usage is TRBV11-3 and J usage is TRBJ1-1, with TRBD1 matching over 9 bases. This CDR3 comprises 15 residues. Germline-derived CDR1 and CDR2 are SGHNT and YENEEA. J was trimmed by 0 bases and V by 5 bases; bases with no gene match: 4. CDR3 in DNA: TGTGCCAGCAGCGCGGACAGGGGTGTGAACACTGAAGCTTTCTTT. This encodes CASSADRGVNTEAFF. Drawing the rest from reference TRBV11-3 and TRBJ1-1, the complete variable domain is EAGVVQSPRYKIIEKKQPVAFWCNPISGHNTLYWYLQNLGQGPELLIRYENEEAVDDSQLPKDRFSAERLKGVDSTLKIQPAELGDSAVYLCASSADRGVNTEAFFGQGTRLTVV.

In regard to this clone: One end of the junction is discordant with germline, which a read error may explain. This sample includes further DNA sequences coding for the same CDR3. This chain links TRBV4-1 with TRBJ1-4; D is undetermined. The CDR3 runs 15 residues. CDR1 is MGHRA, CDR2 YSYEKL, per germline. CDR3 DNA sequence: TGCGCCAGTAGCCAAGCGTCCCAACCAGGTGAAAAACTGTTTTTT. Amino acid sequence: CASSQASQPGEKLFF.

The chain has TRBV28 and TRBJ2-1, with TRBD2 identical over 11 bases. The V gene's germline CDR1 is MDHEN and CDR2 SYDVKM. The CDR3 is 15 amino acids. V was clipped by 5 bases and J by 0 bases; unmatched bases: 0. The CDR3: CASSLAGGSYNEQFF. The CDR3 DNA reads TGTGCCAGCAGTCTAGCGGGGGGCTCCTACAATGAGCAGTTCTTC.

This clone came up once. The gene calls are TRBV30 and TRBJ1-5; D is perhaps TRBD1 (6 bases). Between the trimmed V and J ends, which lost 3 bases and 2 bases, there was a span of 14 bases. Germline lookup yields CDR1 GTSNPN and CDR2 SVGIG (reference sequence). The CDR3 extends over 15 amino acids. The CDR3 sequence: CAWRERGGGNQPQHF. CDR3 coding DNA: TGTGCCTGGAGAGAAAGGGGGGGCGGCAATCAGCCCCAGCATTTT.

This chain uses TRBV6-1 with TRBJ2-7, with 7 bases lining up with TRBD2. With 6 bases clipped from V and 2 bases from J, the junction kept 7 bases outside the gene matches. CDR1 and CDR2 (germline): MNHNS, SASEGT. This CDR3 is 14 amino acids long. CDR3 sequence: CASSLTSLTYEQYF. The CDR3 DNA is TGTGCCAGCAGCCTGACTAGCCTCACCTACGAGCAGTACTTC.